A selection of T cell receptor beta chains follows, all from one sample in a study of blood T cells in healthy people across ages. Each CDR3 protein is one row after TCRdb ran MiXCR on the 5' RACE reads. The table has 630,000 or so distinct CDR3 sequences, 25% to 30% seen once. Material for sequencing was blood. Receptor source: an elderly woman in good health. Each CDR3 is given with its conserved first and last residue. Each record gives: CDR3 DNA, CDR3 protein, D gene, clone size, J gene, V gene. A D gene is named only where the DNA matches it firmly. Rows give clone size only sometimes, using once, few, many, or a class for an expanded clone.

cdr3_nt: TGTGCCAGCAGCGTAGCCCCCGGCCGGGACAGGGCTGCGAGGGGCCAAGAGACCCAGTACTTC
cdr3_aa: CASSVAPGRDRAARGQETQYF
d_call: TRBD1
clone_size: many
j_call: TRBJ2-5
v_call: TRBV9

cdr3_nt: TGTGCCAGCAGTGAATGGGACACCAACTATGGCTACACCTTC
cdr3_aa: CASSEWDTNYGYTF
d_call: NA
clone_size: many
j_call: TRBJ1-2
v_call: TRBV6-1

cdr3_nt: TGTGCCAGCAGCCAAGAACGCGGGAACACTGAAGCTTTCTTT
cdr3_aa: CASSQERGNTEAFF
d_call: NA
clone_size: NA
j_call: TRBJ1-1
v_call: TRBV3-1

cdr3_nt: TGTGCCAGCAGCCTCGACAGGGCAGCTGGCTACACCTTC
cdr3_aa: CASSLDRAAGYTF
d_call: TRBD1
clone_size: many
j_call: TRBJ1-2
v_call: TRBV7-2

cdr3_nt: TGCAGCGTCGCAGACGGAGGGACTAACTATGGCTACACCTTC
cdr3_aa: CSVADGGTNYGYTF
d_call: NA
clone_size: NA
j_call: TRBJ1-2
v_call: TRBV29-1

cdr3_nt: TGCGCCAGCAGCCCGCCGGACTATGGCTACACCTTC
cdr3_aa: CASSPPDYGYTF
d_call: NA
clone_size: many
j_call: TRBJ1-2
v_call: TRBV5-1

cdr3_nt: TGTGCCAGCAGTCCACAATTTTGGAGGGGACAGGGGGCCAAAAACATTCAGTACTTC
cdr3_aa: CASSPQFWRGQGAKNIQYF
d_call: TRBD1
clone_size: many
j_call: TRBJ2-4
v_call: TRBV27

cdr3_nt: TGTGCCAGCAGTCCAACGTGGGGGGACAGGGCCCAGTACTTC
cdr3_aa: CASSPTWGDRAQYF
d_call: TRBD1
clone_size: many
j_call: TRBJ2-7
v_call: TRBV7-6

cdr3_nt: TGTGCCAGCAGCCAAGAGGGGGTACAAGGCTACACCTTC
cdr3_aa: CASSQEGVQGYTF
d_call: NA
clone_size: NA
j_call: TRBJ1-2
v_call: TRBV4-2

cdr3_nt: TGCAGCCTGGGACAGTCTACCCCCGGTAGCTATGGCTACACCTTC
cdr3_aa: CSLGQSTPGSYGYTF
d_call: TRBD1
clone_size: NA
j_call: TRBJ1-2
v_call: TRBV29-1

cdr3_nt: TGTGCCAGCAGCCAAACCCTGGGGCCCCAGCATTTT
cdr3_aa: CASSQTLGPQHF
d_call: NA
clone_size: few
j_call: TRBJ1-5
v_call: TRBV3-1

cdr3_nt: TGCGCCAGCAGCCCGGGGCGCGGGCCCGGACCCTACGAGCAGTACTTC
cdr3_aa: CASSPGRGPGPYEQYF
d_call: NA
clone_size: many
j_call: TRBJ2-7
v_call: TRBV5-1

cdr3_nt: TGCAGTGCTCTGGACAGGGGGCTCGGTGAGCAGTTCTTC
cdr3_aa: CSALDRGLGEQFF
d_call: TRBD1
clone_size: NA
j_call: TRBJ2-1
v_call: TRBV20-1

cdr3_nt: TGTGCCAGCAGATCTACTAGCGGGGGGCCTGAGAGTACGCAGTATTTT
cdr3_aa: CASRSTSGGPESTQYF
d_call: TRBD2
clone_size: many
j_call: TRBJ2-3
v_call: TRBV6-5

cdr3_nt: TGCGCCAGCAGCCAAGGCTCGGCTCCCCCCACCCATGGCTACACCTTC
cdr3_aa: CASSQGSAPPTHGYTF
d_call: NA
clone_size: few
j_call: TRBJ1-2
v_call: TRBV4-3

cdr3_nt: TGTGCCACCAGTCCCCCCGCTCTGGGGACCCAGTACTTC
cdr3_aa: CATSPPALGTQYF
d_call: NA
clone_size: many
j_call: TRBJ2-5
v_call: TRBV15

cdr3_nt: TGTGCCAGCAGCCCACTGGGTATTGAGCAGTTCTTC
cdr3_aa: CASSPLGIEQFF
d_call: NA
clone_size: many
j_call: TRBJ2-1
v_call: TRBV27